The TCR beta chain under discussion was sequenced for a study of CD8 T cells in ankylosing spondylitis. General study points: In reactive arthritis synovial fluid and blood, some motif variants had been reported before. Ankylosing spondylitis blood seemed to carry a telltale TCR beta motif made of roughly eight highly homologous variants.

Only a few counts were recorded for this clonotype. Its antigen remains unknown. MiXCR, run by TCRdb on the 5' RACE reads, gives a single entry per CDR3 protein. The table includes fewer than 550,000 distinct CDR3 sequences, about 5% detected once. V lost 0 bases and J lost 8, with 14 bases in between. Looked up from germline, CDR1 is DFQATT and CDR2 is SNEGSKA (reference sequence). This CDR3 spans 14 amino acids. The clonotype comes from a male donor with ankylosing spondylitis. Material for sequencing was blood, either unsorted or a sorted T cell fraction (not recorded which). This rearrangement joins TRBV20-1 to TRBJ2-1; no clear D. The CDR3 bases are TGCAGTGCTAGAGAGCCTTGGCAAATTGATGAGCAGTTCTTC. Residues: CSAREPWQIDEQFF.